A selection of T cell receptor beta chains follows, all from one sample in a study of CD8 T cells in Susac syndrome. TCRdb recomputed calls from the immunoSEQ multiplex PCR reads with MiXCR, one row per CDR3 protein. The repertoire holds about 200,000 distinct CDR3 sequences, with approximately 95% as singletons. Sample: CD4+ T cells from PBMCs. These TCRs come from a human donor with multiple sclerosis. CDR3s include the opening cysteine and the closing phenylalanine or tryptophan. D genes are given only for firm matches. The size field is filled for only some rows; it gives once, few, many or a size class.

d_gene	abundance	v_gene	j_gene	CDR3aa	CDR3nt
TRBD1	few	TRBV7-9	TRBJ1-1	CASSLARQGTEAFF	TGTGCCAGCAGCTTAGCTCGACAGGGCACTGAAGCTTTCTTT
.	.	TRBV29-1	TRBJ1-1	CSGRVGGRNTEAFF	TGCAGCGGGAGGGTCGGGGGAAGGAACACTGAAGCTTTCTTT
TRBD1	.	TRBV9	TRBJ1-6	CASGSGTGLSPLHF	TGTGCCAGCGGCTCCGGGACAGGGCTGTCACCCCTCCACTTT
.	.	TRBV7-2	TRBJ2-7	CASSPHRLESYEQYF	TGTGCCAGCAGCCCCCACAGACTGGAATCCTACGAGCAGTACTTC
.	.	TRBV7-7	TRBJ2-3	CASSLGAGVGTDTQYF	TGTGCTAGCAGTCTCGGGGCAGGGGTCGGTACAGATACGCAGTATTTT
.	.	TRBV20-1	TRBJ2-7	CSASRGGARSYEQYF	TGCAGTGCTAGTCGAGGGGGGGCCCGATCCTACGAGCAGTACTTC
.	.	TRBV30	TRBJ2-7	CAWSRYPTYEQYF	TGTGCCTGGAGTAGGTACCCCACCTACGAGCAGTACTTC
.	.	TRBV2	TRBJ1-5	CASSPGTVQPQHF	TGTGCCAGCAGCCCCGGGACCGTGCAGCCCCAGCATTTT
.	.	TRBV12-3/TRBV12-4	TRBJ2-1	CASSLGPQGGNEQFF	TGTGCCAGCAGTTTGGGTCCCCAGGGAGGCAATGAGCAGTTCTTC
.	.	TRBV10-3	TRBJ1-2	CAISESELYYGYTF	TGTGCCATCAGTGAGTCCGAGCTCTACTATGGCTACACCTTC
.	.	TRBV20-1	TRBJ1-1	CRGVVGNTEAFF	TGCAGGGGAGTCGTGGGGAACACTGAAGCTTTCTTT
.	.	TRBV12-3/TRBV12-4	TRBJ1-2	CASSLGSGGYGYTF	TGTGCCAGCAGTTTAGGGTCCGGAGGCTATGGCTACACCTTC
.	.	TRBV5-1	TRBJ2-4	CASSLSDSVGNIQYF	TGCGCCAGCAGCTTGAGCGACTCGGTGGGAAACATTCAGTACTTC
TRBD1	.	TRBV12-3/TRBV12-4	TRBJ1-6	CASSQQGRNSPLHF	TGTGCCAGCAGTCAACAGGGGCGGAATTCACCCCTCCACTTT
.	.	TRBV3-1	TRBJ1-6	CASSQDSASYNSPLHF	TGTGCCAGCAGCCAAGACAGCGCGTCCTATAATTCACCCCTCCACTTT
.	.	TRBV13	TRBJ2-3	CASSRRDGTDTQYF	TGTGCCAGCAGCCGGAGGGATGGCACAGATACGCAGTATTTT
.	once	TRBV29-1	TRBJ2-7	CSVGQGDSYEQYF	TGCAGCGTTGGGCAGGGAGACTCCTACGAGCAGTACTTC
TRBD2	.	TRBV20-1	TRBJ2-1	CSARELAGGYNEQFF	TGCAGTGCTAGGGAGCTAGCGGGGGGGTACAATGAGCAGTTCTTC
.	.	TRBV3-1	TRBJ2-7	CASSQGNRDFYEQYF	TGTGCCAGCAGCCAAGGAAACAGGGACTTCTACGAGCAGTACTTC
TRBD2	.	TRBV7-9	TRBJ2-3	CASSFTSGGAWGTDTQYF	TGTGCCAGCAGCTTTACTAGCGGGGGGGCATGGGGCACAGATACGCAGTATTTT
.	.	TRBV24-1	TRBJ2-2	CATSNTGPTGELFF	TGTGCCACCAGTAACACAGGGCCCACCGGGGAGCTGTTTTTT
.	.	TRBV23-1	TRBJ1-4	CASSQSPGYEKLFF	TGCGCCAGCAGTCAATCGCCAGGGTATGAAAAACTGTTTTTT
TRBD1	.	TRBV20-1	TRBJ1-1	CSAFGQGSEAFF	TGCAGTGCTTTCGGACAGGGATCTGAAGCTTTCTTT
.	.	TRBV7-3	TRBJ1-2	CASSPRQVKGYTF	TGTGCCAGCAGCCCACGACAGGTGAAAGGCTACACCTTC
TRBD1	.	TRBV11-2	TRBJ1-1	CASSVPGQGENTEAFF	TGTGCCAGCAGCGTGCCGGGACAGGGGGAGAACACTGAAGCTTTCTTT
TRBD1	.	TRBV20-1	TRBJ2-7	CSATGTGYEQYF	TGCAGTGCCACCGGGACAGGGTACGAGCAGTACTTC
TRBD1	.	TRBV20-1	TRBJ2-7	CSARRQGQSYEQYF	TGCAGTGCTAGGAGACAGGGCCAATCCTACGAGCAGTACTTC
.	.	TRBV20-1	TRBJ1-5	CSAITGINQPQHF	TGCAGTGCAATTACAGGGATCAATCAGCCCCAGCATTTT
TRBD2	.	TRBV20-1	TRBJ2-4	CSAVRTSGGAAKNIQYF	TGCAGTGCTGTCCGGACTAGCGGGGGGGCGGCCAAAAACATTCAGTACTTC
TRBD2	.	TRBV19	TRBJ2-3	CASSQRLAGFEDTQYF	TGTGCCAGTAGTCAACGACTAGCGGGGTTCGAAGATACGCAGTATTTT
.	.	TRBV7-9	TRBJ1-2	CASRRTPYGYTF	TGTGCCAGCCGTCGGACACCCTATGGCTACACCTTC
.	.	TRBV2	TRBJ1-2	CASSGLFSYGYTF	TGTGCCAGCAGTGGACTCTTTAGCTATGGCTACACCTTC
.	.	TRBV29-1	TRBJ1-5	CSVGEGQPQHF	TGCAGCGTTGGGGAGGGACAGCCCCAGCATTTT
TRBD1	.	TRBV20-1	TRBJ2-7	CSANSIRDSERYEQYF	TGCAGTGCTAATTCCATCCGGGACAGTGAACGCTACGAGCAGTACTTC
.	.	TRBV5-4	TRBJ2-5	CASSSGLETQYF	TGTGCCAGCAGCTCGGGCTTAGAGACCCAGTACTTC
.	.	TRBV6-2/TRBV6-3	TRBJ2-5	CASSYGGGQQETQYF	TGTGCCAGCAGTTACGGTGGGGGGCAACAAGAGACCCAGTACTTC
TRBD1	.	TRBV27	TRBJ1-5	CASSFGQGVGQPQHF	TGTGCCAGCAGTTTCGGACAGGGGGTGGGGCAGCCCCAGCATTTT
.	.	TRBV20-1	TRBJ1-6	CSARRDDYNSPLHF	TGCAGTGCTCGCCGGGACGACTATAATTCACCCCTCCACTTT
.	.	TRBV20-1	TRBJ1-5	CSARRGDNQPQHF	TGCAGTGCTAGGAGAGGAGACAATCAGCCCCAGCATTTT
.	.	TRBV29-1	TRBJ2-3	CSVDEGSDTQYF	TGCAGCGTTGACGAAGGGTCAGATACGCAGTATTTT